These T cell receptor beta chains were read from a single sample in a study of cytomegalovirus exposure and HLA in healthy donors. The protocol was immunoSEQ multiplex PCR, while the TCRdb copy is restricted to in-frame clones and leaves out a portion. The sample records around 220,000 clones, almost 80% being singletons. Sequencing was carried out using PBMCs. The source of these receptors is a man younger than 35 in good health and CMV-seronegative. Each CDR3 is given with its conserved first and last residue. A D gene is named only where the DNA matches it firmly. Clone size is shown for a subset of rows, as once, few, many or a class of expanded clone.

d_gene	v_gene	abundance	j_gene	CDR3aa	CDR3nt
TRBD1	TRBV11-1	NA	TRBJ2-3	CATNRGSGDTQYF	TGTGCCACTAACAGGGGGTCGGGAGATACGCAGTATTTT
NA	TRBV7-3	NA	TRBJ1-1	CASSLNPPGMNTEAFF	TGTGCCAGCAGCTTAAACCCGCCAGGCATGAACACTGAAGCTTTCTTT
TRBD1	TRBV4-1	NA	TRBJ2-3	CASSQSGQSTDTQYF	TGCGCCAGCAGCCAGTCGGGACAGAGCACAGATACGCAGTATTTT
NA	TRBV10-1	NA	TRBJ2-4	CASSDTGTDLAKNIQYF	TGCGCCAGCAGTGATACAGGGACCGATTTAGCCAAAAACATTCAGTACTTC
TRBD2	TRBV27	NA	TRBJ2-2	CASRLAGGPGELFF	TGTGCCAGCAGACTAGCGGGGGGGCCCGGGGAGCTGTTTTTT
TRBD2	TRBV4-3	once	TRBJ2-1	CASSQDRFSSGSRQFF	TGCGCCAGCAGCCAAGATCGATTTTCTAGCGGGAGTCGGCAGTTCTTC
NA	TRBV27	NA	TRBJ2-7	CASSPKPQGRSGRYEQYF	TGTGCCAGCAGTCCAAAGCCCCAGGGTCGCTCAGGGCGGTACGAGCAGTACTTC
TRBD1	TRBV7-9	NA	TRBJ1-1	CASSLDRGRAFF	TGTGCCAGCAGCTTGGACAGGGGAAGGGCTTTCTTT
NA	TRBV28	NA	TRBJ1-1	CASSLSEAFF	TGTGCCAGCAGTTTGAGTGAAGCTTTCTTT
TRBD1	TRBV9	NA	TRBJ1-3	CASSVQGASPGIGGNTIYF	TGTGCCAGCAGCGTCCAGGGGGCCAGCCCAGGCATCGGTGGAAACACCATATATTTT
NA	TRBV27	NA	TRBJ2-7	CASSLQGKVYEQYF	TGTGCCAGCAGTTTACAGGGAAAAGTTTACGAGCAGTACTTC
TRBD2	TRBV5-1	once	TRBJ2-4	CASSLAGGIQYF	TGCGCCAGCAGCCTGGCGGGGGGCATTCAGTACTTC
NA	TRBV28	NA	TRBJ1-5	CASSWDNSNQPQHF	TGTGCCAGCAGTTGGGACAATAGCAATCAGCCCCAGCATTTT
NA	TRBV14	NA	TRBJ2-3	CASSQDPWTRADTQYF	TGTGCCAGCAGCCAAGATCCATGGACAAGGGCAGATACGCAGTATTTT
TRBD1	TRBV11-3	NA	TRBJ1-6	CASSPTGVNSPLHF	TGTGCCAGCAGCCCCACAGGGGTTAATTCACCCCTCCACTTT
NA	TRBV20-1	NA	TRBJ1-2	CSAVWGDGYTF	TGCAGTGCTGTTTGGGGGGATGGCTACACCTTC
TRBD2	TRBV11-3	few	TRBJ2-1	CASSFGSSGGGGEQFF	TGTGCCAGCAGCTTTGGGTCTAGCGGGGGGGGAGGTGAGCAGTTCTTC
NA	TRBV6-5	few	TRBJ1-6	CASSGREYSPLHF	TGTGCCAGCAGCGGACGGGAGTATTCACCCCTCCACTTT
TRBD2	TRBV6-1	NA	TRBJ2-1	CASSESGGDNEQFF	TGTGCCAGCAGTGAATCCGGGGGGGACAATGAGCAGTTCTTC
NA	TRBV4-3	NA	TRBJ1-2	CASSQEPVYPNYGYTF	TGCGCCAGCAGCCAAGAGCCAGTTTACCCTAACTATGGCTACACCTTC
NA	TRBV6-5	NA	TRBJ1-6	CASSSGQFYNSPLHF	TGTGCCAGCAGTTCAGGACAGTTTTATAATTCACCCCTCCACTTT
TRBD1	TRBV7-2	NA	TRBJ2-6	CASSAPTGRGANVLTF	TGTGCCAGCAGCGCGCCGACAGGGCGCGGGGCCAACGTCCTGACTTTC
TRBD1	TRBV11-2	NA	TRBJ2-7	CASTRTGNGEQYF	TGTGCCAGCACCCGGACAGGGAATGGCGAGCAGTACTTC
NA	TRBV19	NA	TRBJ1-5	CASNPTSGDQPQHF	TGTGCCAGTAATCCGACCTCTGGAGATCAGCCCCAGCATTTT
TRBD1	TRBV27	NA	TRBJ2-7	CASKQGDYEQYF	TGTGCCAGCAAACAGGGGGACTACGAGCAGTACTTC
NA	TRBV13	once	TRBJ2-2	CASSSNRPPGELFF	TGTGCCAGCAGCTCCAACAGGCCCCCGGGGGAGCTGTTTTTT
TRBD1	TRBV7-9	NA	TRBJ2-5	CASSSGTGEKTQYF	TGTGCCAGCAGCTCTGGGACAGGGGAGAAGACCCAGTACTTC
TRBD2	TRBV6-6	NA	TRBJ2-5	CASSSGLAGGFQTQYF	TGTGCCAGCAGTTCCGGACTAGCGGGGGGTTTTCAGACCCAGTACTTC
NA	TRBV7-3	NA	TRBJ2-3	CASSLGSGPDTQYF	TGTGCCAGCAGCTTAGGTTCTGGGCCCGATACGCAGTATTTT
NA	TRBV9	NA	TRBJ2-7	CASGEGDEQYF	TGTGCCAGCGGAGAGGGTGACGAGCAGTACTTC
TRBD1	TRBV28	NA	TRBJ2-7	CASIPGGVPREQYF	TGTGCCAGCATCCCAGGGGGCGTTCCCCGGGAGCAGTACTTC
NA	TRBV5-1	NA	TRBJ1-1	CASSPARATEAFF	TGCGCCAGCAGCCCCGCCAGGGCCACTGAAGCTTTCTTT
TRBD2	TRBV7-3	NA	TRBJ2-3	CASSFETSGGVSTDTQYF	TGTGCCAGCAGCTTCGAGACTAGCGGGGGGGTTAGCACAGATACGCAGTATTTT
NA	TRBV9	NA	TRBJ2-1	CASSGEGGDNEQFF	TGTGCCAGCAGCGGGGAGGGGGGAGACAATGAGCAGTTCTTC
NA	TRBV4-3	NA	TRBJ2-1	CASSGEPELAYNEQFF	TGCGCCAGCAGCGGCGAACCGGAGCTTGCCTACAATGAGCAGTTCTTC
NA	TRBV10-3	few	TRBJ1-2	CAMDRGAGYGYTF	TGTGCCATGGATAGGGGCGCAGGCTATGGCTACACCTTC
TRBD1	TRBV28	NA	TRBJ2-7	CASSSGTGDYEQYF	TGTGCCAGCAGTAGCGGGACAGGGGACTACGAGCAGTACTTC
TRBD2	TRBV10-3	NA	TRBJ2-3	CAIRGNAGGTDTQYF	TGTGCCATCAGGGGGAATGCGGGGGGCACAGATACGCAGTATTTT
NA	TRBV28	NA	TRBJ1-2	CASSSPGGGNYGYTF	TGTGCCAGCAGTTCTCCGGGTGGGGGGAACTATGGCTACACCTTC
NA	TRBV30	NA	TRBJ2-7	CAWLTENSYEQYF	TGTGCCTGGTTGACAGAAAACTCCTACGAGCAGTACTTC
NA	TRBV9	once	TRBJ2-2	CASSLGVQGNTGELFF	TGTGCCAGCAGCCTGGGGGTACAGGGCAACACCGGGGAGCTGTTTTTT
TRBD1	TRBV28	NA	TRBJ1-1	CASSTWTGNTEAFF	TGTGCCAGCAGTACCTGGACAGGGAACACTGAAGCTTTCTTT
NA	TRBV9	NA	TRBJ1-4	CASSVTGGLGEKLFF	TGTGCCAGCAGCGTAACGGGGGGGCTAGGAGAAAAACTGTTTTTT
NA	TRBV7-6	NA	TRBJ2-1	CASSTTSLGEQFF	TGTGCCAGCAGCACAACTAGCCTCGGTGAGCAGTTCTTC
NA	TRBV18	NA	TRBJ2-5	CASSPLDNGWETQYF	TGTGCCAGCTCACCCTTGGATAACGGGTGGGAGACCCAGTACTTC
NA	TRBV25-1	once	TRBJ1-1	CASSGSGYQNTEAFF	TGTGCCAGCAGTGGGTCAGGATACCAGAACACTGAAGCTTTCTTT
NA	TRBV9	NA	TRBJ1-5	CASSVGDSAHSNQPQHF	TGTGCCAGCAGCGTAGGTGACAGCGCCCATAGCAATCAGCCCCAGCATTTT